A selection of T cell receptor beta chains follows, all from one sample in a study of blood T cell repertoires in COVID-19. Generated by immunoSEQ multiplex PCR, the TCRdb table keeps only in-frame clones and is missing some. Altogether some 150,000 clones are present, about 87% being singletons, with the ten largest covering roughly 3.9%. The source material was peripheral blood. The source is a woman aged 60 to 75 who had recovered from COVID-19. Each CDR3 is given with its conserved first and last residue. The order of the fields is D gene, V gene, clone size, J gene, CDR3 DNA, CDR3 protein. D genes are given only for firm matches. The size field is filled for only some rows; it gives once, few, many or a size class.

TRBD1	TRBV5-4	-	TRBJ2-2	TGTGCCAGCAGCTTAACAGGGGTGGGCGGGGAGCTGTTTTTT	CASSLTGVGGELFF
-	TRBV19	-	TRBJ2-1	TGTGCCAGTAGTGTCTCCAATGAGCAGTTCTTC	CASSVSNEQFF
-	TRBV3-1/TRBV3-2	-	TRBJ2-5	TGTGCCAGCAGCCTACTAGGAGAAGAGACCCAGTACTTC	CASSLLGEETQYF
-	TRBV9	-	TRBJ2-2	TGTGCCAGCAGCCCGCGGGATGGGGCTAACACCGGGGAGCTGTTTTTT	CASSPRDGANTGELFF
-	TRBV28	-	TRBJ1-2	TGTGCCAGCAGGGGGCAGGGGCGAATTGACTACACCTTC	CASRGQGRIDYTF
TRBD1	TRBV11-1	-	TRBJ2-7	TGTGCCAGCAGCAAGGACAGGGGGGCCTCCTACGAGCAGTACTTC	CASSKDRGASYEQYF
TRBD1	TRBV28	-	TRBJ1-2	TGTGCCAGCGGGCGTCGGGGACAGGGGTTCCATGGCTACACCTTC	CASGRRGQGFHGYTF
TRBD2	TRBV27	-	TRBJ2-7	TGTGCCAGCAGCCCACTAGCGACGGTTACCTACGAGCAGTACTTC	CASSPLATVTYEQYF
-	TRBV11-3	once	TRBJ2-1	TGTGCCAGCAGCTCCTCGTCTTTGAATGAGCAGTTCTTC	CASSSSSLNEQFF
TRBD1	TRBV15	-	TRBJ1-3	TGTGCCACCAGCGGTACAGGGGGACCTGGAAACACCATATATTTT	CATSGTGGPGNTIYF
TRBD1	TRBV19	-	TRBJ1-6	TGTGCCAGTAGCCTCCTTCCGGGACAGGTCAATTCACCCCTCCACTTT	CASSLLPGQVNSPLHF
-	TRBV6-2/TRBV6-3	-	TRBJ1-1	TGTGCCAGCAGTTATGAGACAATGAACACTGAAGCTTTCTTT	CASSYETMNTEAFF
TRBD2	TRBV5-4	-	TRBJ2-1	TGTGCCAGCAGCTTGGGCGGGGGGCCGTTCAATGAGCAGTTCTTC	CASSLGGGPFNEQFF
-	TRBV27	-	TRBJ1-5	TGTGCCAGCAGTGCAAAGGGGCATCAGCCCCAGCATTTT	CASSAKGHQPQHF
TRBD2	TRBV10-2	-	TRBJ2-2	TGCGCCAGCAGAACTAGCGGGGGGGGCACCGGGGAGCTGTTTTTT	CASRTSGGGTGELFF
-	TRBV6-2/TRBV6-3	-	TRBJ1-2	TGTGCCAGCAGTCCAGGACAAACCGACTATGGCTACACCTTC	CASSPGQTDYGYTF
-	TRBV11-1	-	TRBJ2-7	TGTGCCAGCAGCCGGGACAACTCCTACGAGCAGTACTTC	CASSRDNSYEQYF
TRBD1	TRBV4-3	-	TRBJ1-2	TGCGCCAGCAGCCAAGTTCGGACAGGGATATTCTATGGCTACACCTTC	CASSQVRTGIFYGYTF
-	TRBV28	-	TRBJ1-4	TGTGCCAGCAGTTTGGCCTTACAGGGTAATGAAAAACTGTTTTTT	CASSLALQGNEKLFF
TRBD2	TRBV6-1	-	TRBJ2-1	TGTGCCAGCAGTGAAAATCCTAGCGGTTCCTACAATGAGCAGTTCTTC	CASSENPSGSYNEQFF
TRBD1	TRBV27	-	TRBJ1-2	TGTGCCAGCAGTTTTAAGGGACAGGGCTTTGGCTACACCTTC	CASSFKGQGFGYTF
-	TRBV7-9	-	TRBJ1-1	TGTGCCAGCAGCTTACCGAATCCCCAGAAAGCTTTCTTT	CASSLPNPQKAFF
TRBD1	TRBV28	-	TRBJ2-7	TGTGCCAGCAGTTTGGCACAGGGGTTCTACGAGCAGTACTTC	CASSLAQGFYEQYF
-	TRBV2	-	TRBJ1-4	TGTGCCAGCAGTGAATACTCAGGGCTGGGTCCTAATGAAAAACTGTTTTTT	CASSEYSGLGPNEKLFF
TRBD1	TRBV6-5	-	TRBJ2-5	TGTGCCAGCAGTTCGTCGGGACAGCAAGAGACCCAGTACTTC	CASSSSGQQETQYF
-	TRBV6-5	-	TRBJ2-7	TGTGCCAGCAGTTCCCCCACTACCGCCTACGAGCAGTACTTC	CASSSPTTAYEQYF
-	TRBV6-4	-	TRBJ1-1	TGTGCCAGCAGTGACTCGCGGCCAGGGGCGAACACTGAAGCTTTCTTT	CASSDSRPGANTEAFF
TRBD2	TRBV7-9	-	TRBJ2-3	TGTGCCAGCACTATACTAGCGGGGGGCCACCGCACAGATACGCAGTATTTT	CASTILAGGHRTDTQYF
TRBD2	TRBV15	-	TRBJ2-5	TGTGCCACCAGCAGAGTAGGAGCGGGGGTGGACCAGTACTTC	CATSRVGAGVDQYF
TRBD1	TRBV6-5	-	TRBJ1-5	TGTGCCATCCTCGACAGGGGACTAAATCAGCCCCAGCATTTT	CAILDRGLNQPQHF
-	TRBV27	-	TRBJ1-2	TGTGCCAGCAGTTTTTTGGGGGCGAGGGGCTACACCTTC	CASSFLGARGYTF
-	TRBV2	-	TRBJ2-3	TGTGCCAACCACCGGGGTATATCCGCAGATACGCAGTATTTT	CANHRGISADTQYF